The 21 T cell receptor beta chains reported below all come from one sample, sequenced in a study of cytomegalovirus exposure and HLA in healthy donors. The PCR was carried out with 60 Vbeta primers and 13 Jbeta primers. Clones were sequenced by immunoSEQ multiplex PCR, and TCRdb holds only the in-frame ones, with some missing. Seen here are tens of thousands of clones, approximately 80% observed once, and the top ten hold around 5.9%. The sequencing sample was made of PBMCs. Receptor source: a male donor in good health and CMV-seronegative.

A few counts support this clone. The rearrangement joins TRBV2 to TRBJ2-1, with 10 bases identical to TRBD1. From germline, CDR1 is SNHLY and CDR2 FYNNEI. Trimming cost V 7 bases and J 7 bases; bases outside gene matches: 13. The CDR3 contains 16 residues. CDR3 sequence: CASIALRGQGRNEQFF. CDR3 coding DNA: TGTGCCAGCATCGCCCTGAGGGGACAGGGGAGGAATGAGCAGTTCTTC.

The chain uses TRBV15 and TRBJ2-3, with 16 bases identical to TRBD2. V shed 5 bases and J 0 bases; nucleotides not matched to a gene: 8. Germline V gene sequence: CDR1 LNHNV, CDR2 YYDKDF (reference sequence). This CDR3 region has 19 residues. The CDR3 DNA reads TGTGCCACCAGCCGCCCCGGGACTAGCGGGGGGGCCAGCACAGATACGCAGTATTTT. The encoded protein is CATSRPGTSGGASTDTQYF.

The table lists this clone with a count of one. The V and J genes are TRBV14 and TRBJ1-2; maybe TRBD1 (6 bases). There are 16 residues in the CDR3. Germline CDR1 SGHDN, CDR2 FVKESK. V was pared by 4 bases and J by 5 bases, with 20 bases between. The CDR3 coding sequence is TGTGCCAGCAGCCCAAAATCGGGACATTGGGAGTATGGCTACACCTTC. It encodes CASSPKSGHWEYGYTF. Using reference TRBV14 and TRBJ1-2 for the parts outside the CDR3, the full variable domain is EAGVTQFPSHSVIEKGQTVTLRCDPISGHDNLYWYRRVMGKEIKFLLHFVKESKQDESGMPNNRFLAERTGGTYSTLKVQPAELEDSGVYFCASSPKSGHWEYGYTFGSGTRLTVV.

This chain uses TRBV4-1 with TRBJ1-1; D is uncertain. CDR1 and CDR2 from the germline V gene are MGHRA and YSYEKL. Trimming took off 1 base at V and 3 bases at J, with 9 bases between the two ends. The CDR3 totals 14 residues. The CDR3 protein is CASSQGRFHTEAFF. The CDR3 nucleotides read TGCGCCAGCAGCCAAGGGAGATTTCACACTGAAGCTTTCTTT.

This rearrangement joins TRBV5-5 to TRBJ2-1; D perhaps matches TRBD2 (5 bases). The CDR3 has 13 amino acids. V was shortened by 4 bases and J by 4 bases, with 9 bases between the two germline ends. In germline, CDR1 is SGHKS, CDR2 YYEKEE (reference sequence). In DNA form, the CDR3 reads TGTGCCAGCAGCGCCGGACTGTACAATGAGCAGTTCTTC. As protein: CASSAGLYNEQFF.

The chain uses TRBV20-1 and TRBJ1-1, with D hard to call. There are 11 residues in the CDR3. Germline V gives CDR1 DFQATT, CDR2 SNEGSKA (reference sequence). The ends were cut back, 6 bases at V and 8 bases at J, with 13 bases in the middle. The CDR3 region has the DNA TGCAGTGCATTGGGAGGCCGCGAAGCTTTCTTT. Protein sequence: CSALGGREAFF.

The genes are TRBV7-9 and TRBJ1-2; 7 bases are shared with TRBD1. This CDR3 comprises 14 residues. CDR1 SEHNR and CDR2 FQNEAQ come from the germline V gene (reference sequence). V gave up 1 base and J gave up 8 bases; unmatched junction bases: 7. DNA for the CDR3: TGTGCCAGCAGCTTAGGGCAGGGGGAAGGGGGCTACACCTTC. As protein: CASSLGQGEGGYTF.

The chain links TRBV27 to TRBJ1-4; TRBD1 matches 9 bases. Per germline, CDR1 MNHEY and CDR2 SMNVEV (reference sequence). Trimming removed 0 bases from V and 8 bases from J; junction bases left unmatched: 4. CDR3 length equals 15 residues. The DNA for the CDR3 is TGTGCCAGCAGTTTATCGGGACAGGGTAGAGAAAAACTGTTTTTT. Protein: CASSLSGQGREKLFF.

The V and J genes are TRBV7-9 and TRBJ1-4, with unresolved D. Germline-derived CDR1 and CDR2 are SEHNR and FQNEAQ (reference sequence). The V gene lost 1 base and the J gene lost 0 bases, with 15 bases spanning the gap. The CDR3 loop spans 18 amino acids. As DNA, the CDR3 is TGTGCCAGCAGCTTAGGTGTAGCGAACTCTGCAACTAATGAAAAACTGTTTTTT. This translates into CASSLGVANSATNEKLFF.

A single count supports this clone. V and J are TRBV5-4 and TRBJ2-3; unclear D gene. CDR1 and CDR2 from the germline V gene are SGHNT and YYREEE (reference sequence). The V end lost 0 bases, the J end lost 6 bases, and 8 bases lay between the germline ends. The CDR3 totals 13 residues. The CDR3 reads CASSLAPRDTQYF. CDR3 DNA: TGTGCCAGCAGCTTGGCCCCGCGGGATACGCAGTATTTT.

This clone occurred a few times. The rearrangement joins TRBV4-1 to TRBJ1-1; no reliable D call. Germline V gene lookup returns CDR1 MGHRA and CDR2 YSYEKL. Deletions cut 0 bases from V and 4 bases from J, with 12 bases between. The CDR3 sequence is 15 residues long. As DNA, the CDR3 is TGCGCCAGCAGCCAAGATAGGTTAGCGGGCACTGAAGCTTTCTTT. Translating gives CASSQDRLAGTEAFF.

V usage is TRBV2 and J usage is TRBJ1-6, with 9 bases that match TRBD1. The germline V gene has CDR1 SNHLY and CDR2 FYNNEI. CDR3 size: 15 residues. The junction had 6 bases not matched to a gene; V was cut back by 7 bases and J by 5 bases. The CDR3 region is CASTSGQGNNSPLHF. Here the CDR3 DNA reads TGTGCCAGCACTTCCGGACAGGGGAATAATTCACCCCTCCACTTT. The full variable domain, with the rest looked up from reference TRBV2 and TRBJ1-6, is EPEVTQTPSHQVTQMGQEVILRCVPISNHLYFYWYRQILGQKVEFLVSFYNNEISEKSEIFDDQFSVERPDGSNFTLKIRSTKLEDSAMYFCASTSGQGNNSPLHFGNGTRLTVT.

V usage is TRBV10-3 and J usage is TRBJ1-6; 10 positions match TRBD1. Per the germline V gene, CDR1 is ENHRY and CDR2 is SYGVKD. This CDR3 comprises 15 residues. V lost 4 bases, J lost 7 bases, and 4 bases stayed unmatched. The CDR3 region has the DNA TGTGCCATCAGTGTCTCGGGACAGGGGAATTCACCCCTCCACTTT. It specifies CAISVSGQGNSPLHF.

CDR3 sequence: CASSANSYSNQPQHF. The CDR3 DNA follows: TGTGCCAGCAGTGCCAACAGTTATAGCAATCAGCCCCAGCATTTT. The gene calls are TRBV2 and TRBJ1-5; no definite D call. CDR1 is SNHLY and CDR2 is FYNNEI in the germline V gene. There are 15 residues in the CDR3. V lost 4 bases and J lost 0, with 10 bases in between.

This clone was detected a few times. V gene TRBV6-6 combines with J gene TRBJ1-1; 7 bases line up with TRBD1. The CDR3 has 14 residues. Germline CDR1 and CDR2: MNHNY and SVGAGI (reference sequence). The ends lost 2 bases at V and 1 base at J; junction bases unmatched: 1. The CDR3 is CASSYGTENTEAFF. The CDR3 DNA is TGTGCCAGCAGTTACGGGACAGAGAACACTGAAGCTTTCTTT.

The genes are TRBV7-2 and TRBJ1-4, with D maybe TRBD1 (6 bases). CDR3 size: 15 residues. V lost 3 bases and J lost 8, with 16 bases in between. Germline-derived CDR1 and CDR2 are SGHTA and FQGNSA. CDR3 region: CASSFEYRVEEKLFF. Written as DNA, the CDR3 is TGTGCCAGCAGCTTTGAGTACAGGGTGGAAGAAAAACTGTTTTTT.

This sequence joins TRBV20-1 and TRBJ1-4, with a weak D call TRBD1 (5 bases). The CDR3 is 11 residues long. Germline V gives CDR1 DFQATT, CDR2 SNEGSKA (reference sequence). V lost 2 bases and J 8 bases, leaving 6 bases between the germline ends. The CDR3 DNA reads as TGCAGTGCTAGAAGACAGGAAAAACTGTTTTTT. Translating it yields CSARRQEKLFF.

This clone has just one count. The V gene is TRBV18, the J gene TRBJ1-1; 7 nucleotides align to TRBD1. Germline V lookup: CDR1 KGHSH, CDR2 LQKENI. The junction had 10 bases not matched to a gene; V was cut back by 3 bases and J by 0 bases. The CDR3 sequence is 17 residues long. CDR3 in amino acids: CASSPSGTDLMNTEAFF. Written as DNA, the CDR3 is TGTGCCAGCTCACCCTCCGGGACAGACCTCATGAACACTGAAGCTTTCTTT.

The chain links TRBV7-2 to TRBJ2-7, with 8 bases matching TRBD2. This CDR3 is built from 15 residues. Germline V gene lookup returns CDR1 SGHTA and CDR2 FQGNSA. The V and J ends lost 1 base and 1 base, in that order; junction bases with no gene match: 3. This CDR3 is CASSLVGGESYEQYF. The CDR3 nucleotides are TGTGCCAGCAGCTTAGTCGGGGGGGAATCCTACGAGCAGTACTTC.

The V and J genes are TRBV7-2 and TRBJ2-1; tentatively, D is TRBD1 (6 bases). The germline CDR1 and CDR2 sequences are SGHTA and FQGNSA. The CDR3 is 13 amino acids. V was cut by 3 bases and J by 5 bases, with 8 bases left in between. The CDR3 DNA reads TGTGCCAGCAGCTTCAACAGGGACAATGAGCAGTTCTTC. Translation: CASSFNRDNEQFF.

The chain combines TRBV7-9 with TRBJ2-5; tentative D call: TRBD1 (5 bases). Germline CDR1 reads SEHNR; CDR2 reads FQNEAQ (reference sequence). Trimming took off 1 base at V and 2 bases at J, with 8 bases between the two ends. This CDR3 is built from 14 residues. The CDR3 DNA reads TGTGCCAGCAGCTTAGGAGCAGGGCAAGAGACCCAGTACTTC. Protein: CASSLGAGQETQYF.